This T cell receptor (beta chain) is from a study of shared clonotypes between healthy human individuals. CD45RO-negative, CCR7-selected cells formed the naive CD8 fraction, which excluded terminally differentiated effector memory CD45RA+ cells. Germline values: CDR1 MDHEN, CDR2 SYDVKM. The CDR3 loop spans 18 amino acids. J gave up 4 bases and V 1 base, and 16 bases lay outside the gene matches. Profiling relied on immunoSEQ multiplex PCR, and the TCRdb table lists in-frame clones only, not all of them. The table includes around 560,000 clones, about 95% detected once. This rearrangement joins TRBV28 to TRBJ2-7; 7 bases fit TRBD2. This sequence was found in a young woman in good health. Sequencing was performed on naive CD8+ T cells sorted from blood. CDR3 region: CASSLSLREGESFYEQYF. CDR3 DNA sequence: TGTGCCAGCAGTTTATCCCTTAGGGAGGGAGAGTCATTTTACGAGCAGTACTTC.